Listed below are T cell receptor beta chains from one sample, sequenced in a study of cytomegalovirus exposure and HLA in healthy donors. TCRdb's table, derived via immunoSEQ multiplex PCR, lists solely in-frame clones and lacks some. The sample includes 50,000 to 75,000 clones, about 81% of them seen just once. Sequenced material: PBMCs. Source of these receptors: a man younger than 45 in good health and CMV-seropositive. Each CDR3 is given with its conserved first and last residue. D genes are given only for firm matches. The listing skips clone size in some rows; elsewhere it reads once, few, many or a size class.

abundance,j_gene,d_gene,v_gene,CDR3aa,CDR3nt
.,TRBJ2-2,TRBD2,TRBV5-5,CASTRATAGTGELFF,TGTGCCAGCACCCGGGCGACAGCGGGAACCGGGGAGCTGTTTTTT
.,TRBJ1-2,TRBD1,TRBV19,CASSISTGPYGYTF,TGTGCCAGTAGTATTTCGACAGGGCCCTATGGCTACACCTTC
once,TRBJ1-5,TRBD1,TRBV19,CASSPGDRVHQPQHF,TGTGCCAGTAGTCCCGGGGACAGGGTTCATCAGCCCCAGCATTTT
once,TRBJ1-2,TRBD1,TRBV19,CASSSSGGASGYTF,TGTGCCAGTAGTTCTTCAGGGGGCGCGTCTGGCTACACCTTC
.,TRBJ2-7,.,TRBV28,CASSFPTGSSYEQYF,TGTGCCAGCAGTTTCCCGACAGGTTCCTCCTACGAGCAGTACTTC
.,TRBJ2-7,TRBD1,TRBV5-5,CASSLAAGQGAVYEQYF,TGTGCCAGCAGCTTGGCCGCCGGACAGGGCGCTGTTTACGAGCAGTACTTC
.,TRBJ1-6,TRBD1,TRBV30,CAGRIGTVINSPLHF,TGTGCCGGCCGGATAGGGACAGTCATTAATTCACCCCTCCACTTT
.,TRBJ2-7,TRBD1,TRBV18,CASSPPGWTGGREAYYEQYF,TGTGCCAGCTCACCGCCTGGCTGGACAGGGGGAAGGGAAGCTTACTACGAGCAGTACTTC
.,TRBJ1-2,.,TRBV7-3,CASSPGAQGTYGYTF,TGTGCCAGCAGCCCCGGAGCCCAGGGGACCTATGGCTACACCTTC
.,TRBJ2-5,.,TRBV5-1,CASSLTGKETQYF,TGCGCCAGCAGCTTGACAGGGAAGGAGACCCAGTACTTC
.,TRBJ1-4,TRBD1,TRBV30,CAWSYKPGQTNEKLFF,TGTGCCTGGAGCTACAAACCGGGACAGACTAATGAAAAACTGTTTTTT
once,TRBJ2-3,TRBD2,TRBV6-8,CASSYPLAGGGTDTQYF,TGTGCCAGCAGTTACCCCCTAGCGGGGGGAGGCACAGATACGCAGTATTTT
.,TRBJ2-3,.,TRBV7-2,CASSLLGSGEDTQYF,TGTGCCAGCAGCTTATTGGGTTCGGGGGAAGATACGCAGTATTTT
.,TRBJ1-3,.,TRBV6-5,CASSYTTGTTGNTIYF,TGTGCCAGCAGTTATACGACAGGAACAACTGGAAACACCATATATTTT
.,TRBJ1-1,TRBD1,TRBV6-5,CASSYEEGAQTTEAFF,TGCGCCAGCAGTTACGAGGAGGGGGCCCAAACCACTGAAGCTTTCTTT
.,TRBJ1-1,TRBD1,TRBV4-1,CASSQDVMAWYRGRGTEAFF,TGCGCCAGCAGCCAAGATGTCATGGCATGGTACAGGGGGCGGGGCACTGAAGCTTTCTTT
few,TRBJ1-1,TRBD1,TRBV29-1,CSVLGLTGALEAFF,TGCAGCGTCCTGGGCCTGACAGGGGCACTTGAAGCTTTCTTT
.,TRBJ2-3,.,TRBV14,CASSPPLGLPAGDTQYF,TGTGCCAGCAGCCCCCCATTAGGGCTCCCAGCGGGAGATACGCAGTATTTT
.,TRBJ2-3,TRBD1,TRBV28,CASSQTGGTDTQYF,TGTGCCAGCAGTCAGACAGGGGGCACAGATACGCAGTATTTT
.,TRBJ1-1,.,TRBV28,CASHRRNTEAFF,TGTGCCAGCCATAGAAGGAACACTGAAGCTTTCTTT
.,TRBJ2-1,.,TRBV7-2,CASTTSTGYNEQFF,TGTGCCAGCACCACCTCGACAGGCTACAATGAGCAGTTCTTC
.,TRBJ1-4,TRBD1,TRBV4-2,CASSQGSGTGGNEKLFF,TGTGCCAGCAGCCAAGGGTCCGGGACAGGGGGTAATGAAAAACTGTTTTTT